This T cell receptor (beta chain) emerged from a study of control samples from healthy donors and cancer patients. V lost 0 bases to trimming and J lost 0 bases, with 10 bases between them. Germline values: CDR1 SGHRS, CDR2 YFSETQ. This CDR3 is 16 amino acids long. Some clones are missing from TCRdb's copy, which holds only in-frame ones; the method was immunoSEQ multiplex PCR. The sample consists of 150,000 or so clones, 93% of them appearing once. The sample was blood. The chain combines TRBV5-1 with TRBJ1-3; D not resolved. The clonotype was recovered from a man in his late teens or twenties in good health. In DNA, the CDR3 is TGCGCCAGCAGCTTGGATGGCGTAGGCTCTGGAAACACCATATATTTT. Translating it yields CASSLDGVGSGNTIYF.